This record covers a single T cell receptor (beta chain). Its antigen is as yet unknown. The data belong to a study of cytomegalovirus exposure and HLA in healthy donors. Study-wide findings and caveats: The study designated some 180 TCR beta chains cytomegalovirus-associated. It was taken for granted in presence/absence analyses that sequencing depth across donors was roughly uniform.

V was trimmed by 5 bases and J by 1 base, leaving 13 bases between them. Germline CDR1 reads KGHSH; CDR2 reads LQKENI. The CDR3 is made up of 15 amino acids. The PCR had 60 Vbeta and 13 Jbeta primers. The table came from immunoSEQ multiplex PCR; TCRdb's copy has only in-frame clones and leaves some out. The sample includes 210,000 or so clones, approximately 83% seen only once; the top ten take roughly 1.3%. The rearrangement joins TRBV18 to TRBJ2-3; weak D call: TRBD1 (6 bases). The specimen was PBMCs. The TCR comes from a girl between 5 and 17 years old in good health and CMV-seronegative. The DNA for the CDR3 is TGTGCCAGCTCATCCCAGGGGATCGGCACAGATACGCAGTATTTT. Residues: CASSSQGIGTDTQYF.